This T cell receptor (beta chain) was observed in a study of blood T cell repertoires in COVID-19. Background on the study: Sites in the United States, Italy and Spain provided acute and convalescent COVID-19 samples. The analysed material was cDNA or gDNA that came from T cells, B-cell-depleted T cells, or PBMCs.

This CDR3 region has 15 residues. The germline gives CDR1 KGHSH, CDR2 LQKENI. The V gene end was trimmed by 4 bases and the J gene end by 7 bases; junction bases not matched to a gene: 8. The table lists this clone with a count of one. Profiling relied on immunoSEQ multiplex PCR, and the TCRdb table lists in-frame clones only, not all of them. The table has 100,000 or so clones, 84% seen once. The sequenced sample consisted of peripheral blood. This clonotype was obtained from a middle-aged man with active or convalescent COVID-19. This chain joins TRBV18 and TRBJ1-4; 8 positions agree with TRBD1. In DNA, the CDR3 is TGTGCCAGCTCACAAACGACAGGGGCCAGTGAAAAACTGTTTTTT. This encodes CASSQTTGASEKLFF.